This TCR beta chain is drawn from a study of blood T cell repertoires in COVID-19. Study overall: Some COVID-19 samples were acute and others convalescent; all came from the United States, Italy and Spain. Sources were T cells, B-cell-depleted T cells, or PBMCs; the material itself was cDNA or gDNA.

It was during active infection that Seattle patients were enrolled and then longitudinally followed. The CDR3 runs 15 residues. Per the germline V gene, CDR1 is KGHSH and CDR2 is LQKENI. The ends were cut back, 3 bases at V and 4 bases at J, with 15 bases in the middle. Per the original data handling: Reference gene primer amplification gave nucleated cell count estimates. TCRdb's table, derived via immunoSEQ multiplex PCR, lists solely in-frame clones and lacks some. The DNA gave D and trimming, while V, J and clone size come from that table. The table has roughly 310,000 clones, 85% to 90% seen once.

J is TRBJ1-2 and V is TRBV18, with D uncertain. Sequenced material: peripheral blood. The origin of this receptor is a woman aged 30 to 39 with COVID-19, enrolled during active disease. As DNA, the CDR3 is TGTGCCAGCTCACCCGGCCAGGCTCTCTTCTATGGCTACACCTTC. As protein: CASSPGQALFYGYTF. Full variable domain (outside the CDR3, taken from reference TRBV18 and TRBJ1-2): NAGVMQNPRHLVRRRGQEARLRCSPMKGHSHVYWYRQLPEEGLKFMVYLQKENIIDESGMPKERFSAEFPKEGPSILRIQQVVRGDSAAYFCASSPGQALFYGYTFGSGTRLTVV.